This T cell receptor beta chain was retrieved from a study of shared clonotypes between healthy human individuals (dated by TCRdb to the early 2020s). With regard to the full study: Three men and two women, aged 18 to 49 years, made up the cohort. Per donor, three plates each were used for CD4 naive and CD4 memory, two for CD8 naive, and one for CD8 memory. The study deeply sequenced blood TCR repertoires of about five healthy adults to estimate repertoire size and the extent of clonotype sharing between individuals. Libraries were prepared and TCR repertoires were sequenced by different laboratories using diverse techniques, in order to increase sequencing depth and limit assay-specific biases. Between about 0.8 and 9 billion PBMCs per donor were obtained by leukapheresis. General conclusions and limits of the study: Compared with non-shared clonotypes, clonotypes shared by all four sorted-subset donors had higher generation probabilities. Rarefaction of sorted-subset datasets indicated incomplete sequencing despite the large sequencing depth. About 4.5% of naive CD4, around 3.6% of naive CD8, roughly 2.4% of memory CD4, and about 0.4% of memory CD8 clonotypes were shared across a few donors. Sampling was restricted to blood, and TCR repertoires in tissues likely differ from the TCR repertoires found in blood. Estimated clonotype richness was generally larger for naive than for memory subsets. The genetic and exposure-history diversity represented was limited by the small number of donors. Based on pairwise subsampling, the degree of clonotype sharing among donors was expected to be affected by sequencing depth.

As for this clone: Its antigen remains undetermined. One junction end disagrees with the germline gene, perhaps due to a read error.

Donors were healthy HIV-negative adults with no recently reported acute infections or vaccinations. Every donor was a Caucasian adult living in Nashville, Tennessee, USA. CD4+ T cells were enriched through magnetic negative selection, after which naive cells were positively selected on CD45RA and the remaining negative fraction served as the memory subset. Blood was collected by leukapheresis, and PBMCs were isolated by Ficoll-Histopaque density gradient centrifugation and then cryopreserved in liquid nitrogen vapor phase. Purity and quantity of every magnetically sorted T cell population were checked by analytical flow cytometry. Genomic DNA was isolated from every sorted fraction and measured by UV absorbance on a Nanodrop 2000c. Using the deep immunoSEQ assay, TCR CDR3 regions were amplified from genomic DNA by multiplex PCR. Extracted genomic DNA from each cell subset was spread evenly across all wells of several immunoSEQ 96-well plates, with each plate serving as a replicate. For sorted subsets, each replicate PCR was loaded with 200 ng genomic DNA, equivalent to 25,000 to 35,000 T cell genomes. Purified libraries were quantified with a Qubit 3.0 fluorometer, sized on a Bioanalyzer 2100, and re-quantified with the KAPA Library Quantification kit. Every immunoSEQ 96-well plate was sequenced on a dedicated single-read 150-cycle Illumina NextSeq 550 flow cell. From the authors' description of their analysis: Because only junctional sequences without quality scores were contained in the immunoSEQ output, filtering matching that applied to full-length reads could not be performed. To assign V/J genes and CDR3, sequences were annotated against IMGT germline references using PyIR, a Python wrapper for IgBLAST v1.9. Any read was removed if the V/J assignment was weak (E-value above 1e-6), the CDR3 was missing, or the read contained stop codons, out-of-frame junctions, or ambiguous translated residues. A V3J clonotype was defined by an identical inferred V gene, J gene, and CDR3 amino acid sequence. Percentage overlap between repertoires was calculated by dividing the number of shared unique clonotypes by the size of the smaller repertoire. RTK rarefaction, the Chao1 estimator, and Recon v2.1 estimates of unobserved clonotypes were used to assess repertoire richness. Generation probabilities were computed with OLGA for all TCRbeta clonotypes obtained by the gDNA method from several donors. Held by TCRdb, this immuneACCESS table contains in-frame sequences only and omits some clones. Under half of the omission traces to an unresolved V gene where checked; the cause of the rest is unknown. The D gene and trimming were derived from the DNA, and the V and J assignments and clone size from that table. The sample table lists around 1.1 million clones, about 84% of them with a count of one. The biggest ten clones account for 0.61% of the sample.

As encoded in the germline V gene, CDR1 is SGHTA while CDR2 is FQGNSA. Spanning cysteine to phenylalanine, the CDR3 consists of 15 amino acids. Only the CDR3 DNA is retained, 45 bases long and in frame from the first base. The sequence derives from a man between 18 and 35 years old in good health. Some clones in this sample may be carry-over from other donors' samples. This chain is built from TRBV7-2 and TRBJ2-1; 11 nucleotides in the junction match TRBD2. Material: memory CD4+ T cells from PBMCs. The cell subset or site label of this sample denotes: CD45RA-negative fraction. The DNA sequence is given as TGTGCCAGCACCTTAGCGGGAGGGCCGAACAATGAGCAGTTCTTC. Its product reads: CASTLAGGPNNEQFF.